A single T cell receptor (beta chain) is shown here with its context. The sample belongs to a study of T cells expressing NK-cell markers. TCRdb re-called the 5' RACE reads and shows each CDR3 protein once, DNA omitted. This sample's table reports 350,000 to 400,000 distinct CDR3 sequences. This CDR3 is 14 amino acids long. The germline V gene encodes CDR1 SQVTM and CDR2 ANQGSEA. The chain links TRBV29-1 to TRBJ1-5; lacking DNA, the TRBD1 call made by TCRdb goes unchecked. The source material was blood T cells: a sorted CD56 or NKG2C T cell subset, CD4+ or CD8+ T cells, or bulk PBMC T cells (not recorded which). The source is a woman aged 45-59 years in good health. The CDR3 sequence: CSAALTGFNQPQHF.